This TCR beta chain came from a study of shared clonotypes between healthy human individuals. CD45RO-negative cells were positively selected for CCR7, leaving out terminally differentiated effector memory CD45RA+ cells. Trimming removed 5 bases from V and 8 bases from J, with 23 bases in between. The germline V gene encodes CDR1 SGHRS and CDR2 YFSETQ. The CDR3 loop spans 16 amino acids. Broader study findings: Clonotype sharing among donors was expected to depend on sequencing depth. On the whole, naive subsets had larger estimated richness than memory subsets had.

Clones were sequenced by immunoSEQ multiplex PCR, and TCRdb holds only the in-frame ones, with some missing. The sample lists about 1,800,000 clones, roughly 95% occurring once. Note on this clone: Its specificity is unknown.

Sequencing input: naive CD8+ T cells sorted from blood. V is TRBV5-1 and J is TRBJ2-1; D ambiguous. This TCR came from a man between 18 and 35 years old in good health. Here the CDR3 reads CASRQSRDSPSDEQFF. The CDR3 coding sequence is TGCGCCAGCAGACAATCTCGAGACTCCCCGTCGGATGAGCAGTTCTTC.